This TCR beta chain was sequenced for a study of Graves' ophthalmopathy and Graves' hyperthyroidism. Study in general: Upon initial diagnosis and before any treatment, peripheral blood was collected. Study-wide results and caveats: Among expanded thyroid clonotypes above 0.001 frequency, most also occurred in blood. Discriminating ophthalmopathy from stable hyperthyroidism, a 13-signature model attained a sensitivity of about 88% and a specificity of approximately 77%.

RNA transcripts yielded amplified TCR beta CDR3 regions. HTBI-primed RT-PCR formed the first round, and a multiplex PCR formed the second. Using its own MiXCR run on the multiplex PCR reads, TCRdb lists one record per CDR3 protein. Here the sample spans approximately 210,000 distinct CDR3 sequences, under 30% being singletons. Ten or more counts support this clonotype. Its antigen is unidentified. Sequencing was carried out using peripheral blood. The origin of this receptor is a man aged 45-65 years with Graves' ophthalmopathy.

The CDR3 DNA follows: TGTGCCAGCACCCGCGGGGGGTTAACCTACGAGCAGTACTTC. Its translation: CASTRGGLTYEQYF. V is TRBV6-1 and J is TRBJ2-7; TRBD2 agrees at 8 bases. This CDR3 has 14 amino acids. Germline CDR1 is MNHNS and CDR2 is SASEGT. The junction had 7 bases not matched to a gene; V was cut back by 7 bases and J by 2 bases.